The clone carrying this T cell receptor (beta chain) came up a few times. The target antigen is unknown. The data stem from a study of T cells in Graves' hyperthyroidism and ophthalmopathy. Turning to the study itself: Blood was drawn when the patient was first diagnosed and still untreated.

There were TCR beta CDR3 regions amplified from RNA transcripts. TCR CDR3 underwent first-round RT-PCR with the HTBI primer set. From the multiplex PCR reads, TCRdb called clonotypes with MiXCR, one entry per CDR3 protein. This table has hundreds of thousands of distinct CDR3 sequences, roughly 15% appearing once. General study results and limits: The model predicted ophthalmopathy a median approximately seven months before onset. Most clonotypes expanded in the thyroid (above 0.001) were also present in blood.

The authors obtained PBMCs from roughly 9.7 ml of fresh peripheral blood. Trimming at V came to 6 bases and at J to 0 bases, leaving 15 bases not matched to a gene. The length of the CDR3 is 18 residues. Germline CDR1 reads MNHEY; CDR2 reads SVGEGT. The receptor comes from a woman in her 40s with Graves' ophthalmopathy. The gene calls are TRBV6-2 or TRBV6-3 and TRBJ1-2, with 8 nucleotides matching TRBD1. Sequenced: blood. The CDR3 DNA is TGTGCCAGCAGCTATGGAGGAGCGAGACAGGGGTCTAACTATGGCTACACCTTC. Its protein is CASSYGGARQGSNYGYTF.